Following are 24 T cell receptor beta chains from one sample sequenced in a study of early stage breast cancer tumors. Profiling relied on immunoSEQ multiplex PCR, and the TCRdb table lists in-frame clones only, not all of them. The sample records approximately 70,000 clones, 65% to 85% being singletons. The source material was blood. The receptors come from a middle-aged person with breast cancer.

The chain uses TRBV21-1 and TRBJ1-5. TRBV21-1 is deemed a pseudogene. The CDR3 length is 11 residues. This CDR3 is CASRVIQPQHF. In DNA, the CDR3 is TGTGCCAGCAGGGTTATTCAGCCCCAGCATTTT.

This chain links TRBV11-2 with TRBJ2-3; 9 bases are a match to TRBD1. Unmatched junction bases numbered 5, after V lost 6 bases and J lost 4 bases. The germline CDR1 and CDR2 sequences are SGHAT and FQNNGV. CDR3 length: 14 amino acids. The CDR3: CASSRQGDSDTQYF. The CDR3 coding sequence is TGTGCCAGCAGTCGACAGGGGGACTCAGATACGCAGTATTTT.

The table lists this clone with a count of one. CDR3 region: CASSVLWIWTDTQYF. The CDR3 DNA reads TGTGCCAGCAGCGTATTATGGATTTGGACAGATACGCAGTATTTT. The J gene is TRBJ2-3, the V gene TRBV9; D remains ambiguous. The CDR3 extends over 15 amino acids. V was cut by 1 base and J by 3 bases, with 12 bases left in between. Per germline, CDR1 SGDLS and CDR2 YYNGEE.

V and J are TRBV28 and TRBJ1-4; 7 bases are shared with TRBD1. The germline gives CDR1 MDHEN, CDR2 SYDVKM. J was trimmed by 8 bases and V by 9 bases; bases with no gene match: 6. This CDR3 has 12 amino acids. CDR3 coding DNA: TGTGCCAGTAAAACAGGGGTGGAAAAACTGTTTTTT. Its translation is CASKTGVEKLFF.

There are a few counts of this clone. This chain uses TRBV6-5 with TRBJ1-3, with D tentatively TRBD1 (6 bases). There are 15 residues in the CDR3. The germline gives CDR1 MNHEY, CDR2 SVGAGI. Between the trimmed V and J ends, which lost 2 bases and 2 bases, there was a span of 10 bases. The CDR3 here is CASSYGTQAGNTIYF. For the CDR3, the DNA is TGTGCCAGCAGTTACGGGACACAGGCTGGAAACACCATATATTTT.

The rearrangement uses TRBV30 and TRBJ1-1; tentative D call: TRBD1 (6 bases). CDR1 is GTSNPN and CDR2 is SVGIG in the germline V gene (reference sequence). The germline V and J ends were trimmed by 0 bases and 5 bases, with 13 bases remaining between them. This CDR3 has 14 residues. This CDR3 is CAWSVGGESTEAFF. CDR3 nucleotide sequence: TGTGCCTGGAGTGTAGGGGGGGAGTCAACTGAAGCTTTCTTT.

The rearrangement links TRBV19 to TRBJ2-7; perhaps D is TRBD1 or TRBD2 (5 bases each). The CDR3 is 12 amino acids. V was trimmed by 6 bases and J by 6 bases, leaving 12 bases between them. From germline, CDR1 is LNHDA and CDR2 SQIVND (reference sequence). The CDR3 loop is CASRGPFGEQYF. The CDR3 coding sequence is TGTGCCAGTAGGGGACCCTTCGGCGAGCAGTACTTC.

The chain combines TRBV7-6 with TRBJ2-7; tentatively, D is TRBD2 (6 bases). Germline CDR1 SGHVS, CDR2 FNYEAQ. The CDR3 has 15 amino acids. V lost 4 bases to trimming and J lost 2 bases, with 15 bases between them. The CDR3 DNA reads as TGTGCCAGCAGCTCAAGCAGCGGGCCTGCCTACGAGCAGTACTTC. It yields the protein CASSSSSGPAYEQYF.

The chain carries TRBV28 and TRBJ2-7, with D possibly matching TRBD1 (6 bases). The CDR3 sequence is 14 residues long. Germline CDR1 is MDHEN and CDR2 is SYDVKM. V was clipped by 2 bases and J by 6 bases, with 14 bases between them. CDR3 sequence: CASSLNRVRGEQYF. The CDR3, as DNA: TGTGCCAGCAGTTTAAACAGGGTGAGGGGCGAGCAGTACTTC. Supplemented by reference TRBV28 and TRBJ2-7, the full variable domain reads DVKVTQSSRYLVKRTGEKVFLECVQDMDHENMFWYRQDPGLGLRLIYFSYDVKMKEKGDIPEGYSVSREKKERFSLILESASTNQTSMYLCASSLNRVRGEQYFGPGTRLTVT.

Here the CDR3 reads CASSPAGTGSGANVLTF. The CDR3 DNA reads as TGCGCCAGCTCCCCCGCCGGGACAGGGTCTGGGGCCAACGTCCTGACTTTC. The rearrangement links TRBV5-1 to TRBJ2-6; 9 bases fit TRBD1. Looked up from germline, CDR1 is SGHRS and CDR2 is YFSETQ. With 7 bases clipped from V and 1 base from J, the junction kept 9 bases outside the gene matches. This CDR3 is built from 17 residues.

The V call is TRBV29-1, the J call TRBJ1-1, with D possibly matching TRBD1 (6 bases). This CDR3 has 14 residues. CDR1 and CDR2 from the germline V gene are SQVTM and ANQGSEA. V was trimmed by 3 bases and J by 3 bases, leaving 14 bases between them. CDR3 sequence reads: CSVDGPGADTEAFF. DNA of the CDR3: TGCAGCGTTGACGGACCGGGGGCGGACACTGAAGCTTTCTTT.

This chain uses TRBV29-1 with TRBJ2-4; D call uncertain. Trimming left V 7 bases short and J 6 bases short, with 13 bases between. The CDR3 length is 12 residues. Germline V CDR1 and CDR2: SQVTM, ANQGSEA. The CDR3 here is CSAKTWGNIQYF. The CDR3 bases are TGCAGCGCCAAAACGTGGGGAAACATTCAGTACTTC.

This clone was recorded only once. The chain links TRBV10-3 to TRBJ1-2, with D perhaps matching TRBD1 (5 bases). The ends were cut back, 8 bases at V and 6 bases at J, with 22 bases in the middle. This CDR3 comprises 15 residues. CDR1 ENHRY and CDR2 SYGVKD come from the germline V gene. The CDR3: CAILQSTGVLNGYTF. The CDR3 DNA reads as TGTGCCATCCTCCAAAGTACAGGAGTTCTAAATGGCTACACCTTC.

The genes are TRBV2 and TRBJ1-2; tentative D call: TRBD1 (5 bases). The germline gives CDR1 SNHLY, CDR2 FYNNEI. V was shortened by 4 bases and J by 4 bases, with 13 bases between the two germline ends. The CDR3 consists of 14 residues. CDR3 nucleotide sequence: TGTGCCAGCAGTGGGGACCGGCCACCCTATGGCTACACCTTC. It is translated as CASSGDRPPYGYTF.

The genes are TRBV19 and TRBJ1-1, with D hard to call. Between the trimmed V and J ends, which lost 4 bases and 0 bases, there was a span of 6 bases. The germline V gene encodes CDR1 LNHDA and CDR2 SQIVND (reference sequence). This CDR3 has 13 residues. The CDR3 reads CASSSQMNTEAFF. In DNA, the CDR3 is TGTGCCAGTAGTAGTCAGATGAACACTGAAGCTTTCTTT.

The chain is built from TRBV6-5 and TRBJ2-5, with D hard to call. Per germline, CDR1 MNHEY and CDR2 SVGAGI. Trimming left V 2 bases short and J 5 bases short, with 9 bases between. CDR3 length: 13 amino acids. The chain's CDR3 is CASSYRMVETQYF. The CDR3 region has the DNA TGTGCCAGCAGTTACCGGATGGTGGAGACCCAGTACTTC.

This rearrangement joins TRBV28 to TRBJ2-7; 14 bases fit TRBD2. The CDR3 is 17 residues long. J gave up 5 bases and V 1 base, and 7 bases lay outside the gene matches. Per germline, CDR1 MDHEN and CDR2 SYDVKM. This CDR3 is CASSLSQGTSGRNEQYF. The CDR3 nucleotides read TGTGCCAGCAGTTTATCCCAGGGGACTAGCGGGAGAAACGAGCAGTACTTC.

The chain joins TRBV7-9 to TRBJ2-7; D might be TRBD2 (6 bases). CDR3 length equals 14 residues. V shed 9 bases and J shed 4 bases, with 19 bases lying between them. Looked up from germline, CDR1 is SEHNR and CDR2 is FQNEAQ (reference sequence). CDR3 loop: CASSLQEGRYEQYF. CDR3 nucleotides: TGTGCCAGTTCCCTTCAGGAGGGGAGGTACGAGCAGTACTTC.

This clone was detected a few times. The chain carries TRBV6-5 and TRBJ1-2; D is unclear. This CDR3 region has 14 residues. The germline V and J ends were trimmed by 7 bases and 6 bases, with 18 bases remaining between them. Per the germline V gene, CDR1 is MNHEY and CDR2 is SVGAGI. This chain's CDR3 is CASTTAVYNDGYTF. CDR3 in DNA: TGTGCCAGCACTACCGCCGTCTACAACGATGGCTACACCTTC.

The V gene is TRBV28, the J gene TRBJ1-3; no reliable D call. This CDR3 has 15 residues. CDR1 and CDR2 (germline): MDHEN, SYDVKM. V was trimmed by 7 bases and J by 2 bases, leaving 15 bases between them. The CDR3 DNA is TGTGCCAGCATCCCGGAAAGGGAGACTGGAAACACCATATATTTT. As protein: CASIPERETGNTIYF. The full variable domain, completed using reference TRBV28 and TRBJ1-3, is DVKVTQSSRYLVKRTGEKVFLECVQDMDHENMFWYRQDPGLGLRLIYFSYDVKMKEKGDIPEGYSVSREKKERFSLILESASTNQTSMYLCASIPERETGNTIYFGEGSWLTVV.

The chain uses TRBV27 and TRBJ2-1; 7 bases fit TRBD2. The CDR3 sequence is 15 residues long. Per the germline V gene, CDR1 is MNHEY and CDR2 is SMNVEV (reference sequence). Unmatched junction bases numbered 9, after V lost 8 bases and J lost 2 bases. CDR3: CASVSGEGPYNEQFF. The CDR3 nucleotides read TGTGCCAGCGTTTCGGGGGAGGGCCCCTACAATGAGCAGTTCTTC.

This clone was seen a few times. V usage is TRBV29-1 and J usage is TRBJ1-4; TRBD1 aligns across 7 bases. The germline V gene has CDR1 SQVTM and CDR2 ANQGSEA. The CDR3 has 15 amino acids. Trimming removed 1 base from V and 8 bases from J; junction bases left unmatched: 10. The CDR3 reads CSVEADRQVREKLFF. CDR3 coding DNA: TGCAGCGTTGAAGCGGACAGGCAGGTAAGAGAAAAACTGTTTTTT.

J is TRBJ1-1 and V is TRBV6-1, with D possibly being TRBD1 (5 bases). Trimming stripped 5 bases from V and 0 bases from J, with 13 bases between. There are 15 residues in the CDR3. Germline CDR1 MNHNS, CDR2 SASEGT. The CDR3 region is CASSSRGDLNTEAFF. The CDR3 DNA reads as TGTGCCAGCAGTTCACGAGGGGACCTGAACACTGAAGCTTTCTTT.

The chain uses TRBV6-1 and TRBJ2-7; D remains ambiguous. The CDR3 sequence is 13 residues long. CDR1 and CDR2 from the germline V gene are MNHNS and SASEGT. Between the trimmed V and J ends, which lost 1 base and 0 bases, there was a span of 4 bases. The CDR3 coding sequence is TGTGCCAGCAGTGAAGGGCCCTCCTACGAGCAGTACTTC. Translating it yields CASSEGPSYEQYF.